This is a list of T cell receptor beta chains from one sample in a study of response to subunit inactivated influenza vaccine. TCRdb fed the RT-PCR reads into MiXCR, producing one record per CDR3 protein. There are about 570,000 distinct CDR3 sequences in the sample; about 11% occur only once, and approximately 11% lies in the top ten. These same data were also listed under a study on T cells expressing NK-cell markers.

Sequences were derived from PBMCs from blood, sampled on the day of vaccination. These receptor sequences come from a man aged 50-59 years who received an inactivated influenza vaccine. The CDR3 runs from the conserved cysteine through the conserved F or W. Each record gives: J gene, V gene, CDR3 protein.

TRBJ2-3,TRBV18,CASSPDRRGASLDTQYF
TRBJ2-1,TRBV5-1,CASSLSAGVSYNEQFF
TRBJ2-1,TRBV12-3/TRBV12-4,CASSLAGGTLSNEQFF
TRBJ2-2,TRBV10-3,CAISESMGTGELFF
TRBJ1-3,TRBV12-3/TRBV12-4,CASSPRNTIYF
TRBJ2-5,TRBV29-1,CSVEGWVETQYF
TRBJ1-1,TRBV2,CASFDWVNEAFF
TRBJ2-5,TRBV5-1,CASSLNPAGGMAQTQYF
TRBJ2-5,TRBV11-2,CASSLVGGALHMGETQYF
TRBJ2-3,TRBV5-1,CASSLAGADTQYF
TRBJ2-3,TRBV27,CASSLSWTSGRTSTDTQYF
TRBJ2-3,TRBV20-1,CSASHFTDTQYF
TRBJ2-1,TRBV11-1,CASSYLAGGWNREQFF
TRBJ2-3,TRBV29-1,CSVGDGLGADTQYF
TRBJ2-6,TRBV29-1,CSVMAGANVLTF
TRBJ1-5,TRBV24-1,CATSEGRVSNQPQHF
TRBJ1-5,TRBV6-1,CASSRTGGVSNQPQHF
TRBJ2-3,TRBV5-1,CASSSGTVSTDTQYF
TRBJ1-5,TRBV12-3/TRBV12-4,CASSRDSRGGPQHF
TRBJ1-1,TRBV3-1,CASRNLGTEAFF
TRBJ2-1,TRBV10-3,CAISGPGNEQFF
TRBJ1-4,TRBV7-2,CASSRGHRITTNEKLFF
TRBJ1-1,TRBV12-3/TRBV12-4,CASSLRQGRSEAFF